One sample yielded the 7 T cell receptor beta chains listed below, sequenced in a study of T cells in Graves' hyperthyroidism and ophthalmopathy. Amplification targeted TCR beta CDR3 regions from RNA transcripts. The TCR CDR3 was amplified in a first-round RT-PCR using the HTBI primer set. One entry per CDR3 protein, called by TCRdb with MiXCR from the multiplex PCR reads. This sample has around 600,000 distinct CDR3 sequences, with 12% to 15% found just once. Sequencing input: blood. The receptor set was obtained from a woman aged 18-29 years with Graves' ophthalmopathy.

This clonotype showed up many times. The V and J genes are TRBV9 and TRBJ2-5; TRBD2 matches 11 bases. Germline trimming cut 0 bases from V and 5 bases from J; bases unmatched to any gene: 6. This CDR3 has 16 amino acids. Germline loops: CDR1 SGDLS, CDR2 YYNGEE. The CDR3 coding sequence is TGTGCCAGCAGCGTAGAGCTAGCGGGAGGTTCGGAGACCCAGTACTTC. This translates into CASSVELAGGSETQYF.

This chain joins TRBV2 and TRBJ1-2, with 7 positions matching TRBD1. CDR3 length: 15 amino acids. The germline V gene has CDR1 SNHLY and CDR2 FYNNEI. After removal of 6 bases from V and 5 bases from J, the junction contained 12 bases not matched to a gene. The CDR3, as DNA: TGTGCCAGCAGAGGCCAGGGGGGCAGGGGGTATGGCTACACCTTC. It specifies CASRGQGGRGYGYTF.

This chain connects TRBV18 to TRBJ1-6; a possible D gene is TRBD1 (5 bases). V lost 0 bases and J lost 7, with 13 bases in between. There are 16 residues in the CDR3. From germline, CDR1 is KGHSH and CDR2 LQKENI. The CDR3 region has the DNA TGTGCCAGCTCACCACCACCCGGGACGGCCAATTCACCCCTCCACTTT. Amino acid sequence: CASSPPPGTANSPLHF.

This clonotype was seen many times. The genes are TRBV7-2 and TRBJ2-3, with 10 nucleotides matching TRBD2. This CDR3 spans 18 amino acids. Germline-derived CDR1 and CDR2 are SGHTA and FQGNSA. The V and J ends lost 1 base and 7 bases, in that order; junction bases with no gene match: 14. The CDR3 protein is CASSLGHPVELAGNTQYF. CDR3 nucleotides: TGTGCCAGCAGCTTAGGGCATCCGGTGGAACTAGCGGGAAATACGCAGTATTTT.

CDR3 coding DNA: TGCAGTGCTTTCAACAATGAGCAGTTCTTC. Its translation is CSAFNNEQFF. The chain has TRBV20-1 and TRBJ2-1; D is undetermined. The CDR3 loop spans 10 amino acids. Trimming cost V 5 bases and J 5 bases, with 4 bases left between them. Germline lookup yields CDR1 DFQATT and CDR2 SNEGSKA (reference sequence).

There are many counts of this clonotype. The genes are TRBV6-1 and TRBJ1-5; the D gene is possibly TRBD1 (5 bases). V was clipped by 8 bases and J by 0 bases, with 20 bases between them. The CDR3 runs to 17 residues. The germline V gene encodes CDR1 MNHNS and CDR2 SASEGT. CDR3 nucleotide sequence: TGTGCCAGCCGGGGGATGACAAGCCCGAATAGCAATCAGCCCCAGCATTTT. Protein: CASRGMTSPNSNQPQHF.

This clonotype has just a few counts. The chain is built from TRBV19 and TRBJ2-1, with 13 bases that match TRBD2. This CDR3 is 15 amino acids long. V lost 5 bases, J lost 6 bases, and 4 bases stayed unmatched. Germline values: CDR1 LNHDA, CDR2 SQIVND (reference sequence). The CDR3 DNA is TGTGCCAGTAGTTGGAGACTAGCGGGAGGCAATGAGCAGTTCTTC. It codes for CASSWRLAGGNEQFF.